This passage covers 7 T cell receptor beta chains from one sample sequenced in a study of shared clonotypes between healthy human individuals. The table came from immunoSEQ multiplex PCR; TCRdb's copy has only in-frame clones and leaves some out. The sample includes roughly 2.5 million clones, 85% to 95% of them seen just once. Sequenced input: naive CD4+ T cells sorted from blood. This sample's subset: CD45RA+ positively selected. The receptors shown here come from a man aged 18 to 30 in good health.

This rearrangement joins TRBV28 to TRBJ1-1; D ambiguous. V was shortened by 5 bases and J by 1 base, with 14 bases between the two germline ends. The CDR3 length is 15 residues. Looked up from germline, CDR1 is MDHEN and CDR2 is SYDVKM. CDR3 DNA sequence: TGTGCCAGCAGTCCCCCCGGAGGGTGGAACACTGAAGCTTTCTTT. This encodes CASSPPGGWNTEAFF. The full variable domain, rest sourced from reference TRBV28 and TRBJ1-1, is DVKVTQSSRYLVKRTGEKVFLECVQDMDHENMFWYRQDPGLGLRLIYFSYDVKMKEKGDIPEGYSVSREKKERFSLILESASTNQTSMYLCASSPPGGWNTEAFFGQGTRLTVV.

The chain recombines TRBV4-3 with TRBJ2-7, with 8 bases matching TRBD2. Germline V gene data show CDR1 as LGHNA and CDR2 as YSLEER. The CDR3 is made up of 15 amino acids. Losses at the gene ends were 3 bases for V and 7 bases for J; bases not matched to a gene: 11. The CDR3 sequence: CASSQQGLGPREQYF. The CDR3 coding sequence is TGCGCCAGCAGCCAGCAGGGACTAGGCCCTAGGGAGCAGTACTTC.

The rearrangement joins TRBV19 to TRBJ1-6; 7 bases are a match to TRBD1. Germline lookup yields CDR1 LNHDA and CDR2 SQIVND (reference sequence). V dropped 6 bases and J dropped 15; count of bases not matched to a gene: 14. The length of the CDR3 is 14 residues. The CDR3 loop is CASRDPGQNQYLHF. DNA for the CDR3: TGTGCCAGTAGGGATCCGGGACAGAACCAATACCTCCACTTT.

The chain is built from TRBV18 and TRBJ1-3, with D unclear. Germline loops: CDR1 KGHSH, CDR2 LQKENI. The CDR3 consists of 16 residues. Trimming took off 3 bases at V and 0 bases at J, with 12 bases between the two ends. CDR3 nucleotides: TGTGCCAGCTCACCCTACAGCCCGAGCTCTGGAAACACCATATATTTT. Translated: CASSPYSPSSGNTIYF.

On this clone itself: Distinct nucleotide sequences in the sample also encode this CDR3. The chain recombines TRBV28 with TRBJ2-3; no clear D. The germline V gene encodes CDR1 MDHEN and CDR2 SYDVKM. The CDR3 runs 13 residues. The germline V and J ends were trimmed by 5 bases and 0 bases, with 6 bases remaining between them. CDR3 residues: CASSAPSTDTQYF. The CDR3, as DNA: TGTGCCAGCAGTGCACCTAGCACAGATACGCAGTATTTT.

The V and J genes are TRBV2 and TRBJ2-6, with D perhaps matching TRBD2 (5 bases). In germline, CDR1 is SNHLY, CDR2 FYNNEI. Trimming cost V 5 bases and J 4 bases, with 18 bases left between them. There are 17 residues in the CDR3. For the CDR3, the DNA is TGTGCCAGCAGTCCCCAGTTATCCGGGGTCGGGGCCAACGTCCTGACTTTC. The encoded protein is CASSPQLSGVGANVLTF.

On this clone: The same CDR3 also results from other DNA sequences found in this sample. J is TRBJ1-2 and V is TRBV5-4, with D unclear. Per germline, CDR1 SGHNT and CDR2 YYREEE (reference sequence). CDR3 size: 13 residues. The V and J ends lost 4 bases and 0 bases respectively, with 7 bases between them. The CDR3 reads CASSHDSNYGYTF. Written as DNA, the CDR3 is TGTGCCAGCAGCCACGATTCTAACTATGGCTACACCTTC.